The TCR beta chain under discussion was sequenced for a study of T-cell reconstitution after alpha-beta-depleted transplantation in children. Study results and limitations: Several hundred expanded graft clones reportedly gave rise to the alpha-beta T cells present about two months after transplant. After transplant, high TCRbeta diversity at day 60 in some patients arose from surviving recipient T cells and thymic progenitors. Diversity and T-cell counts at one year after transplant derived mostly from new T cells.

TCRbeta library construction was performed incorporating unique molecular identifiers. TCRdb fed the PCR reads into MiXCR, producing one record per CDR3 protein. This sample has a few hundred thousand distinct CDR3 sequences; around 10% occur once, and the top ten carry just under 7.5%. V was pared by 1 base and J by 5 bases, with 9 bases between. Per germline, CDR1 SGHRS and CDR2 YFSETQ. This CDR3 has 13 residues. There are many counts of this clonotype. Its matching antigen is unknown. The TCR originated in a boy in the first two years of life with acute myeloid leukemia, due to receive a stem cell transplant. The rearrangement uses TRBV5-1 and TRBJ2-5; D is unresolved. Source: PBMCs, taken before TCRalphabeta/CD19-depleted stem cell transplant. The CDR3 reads CASSLYLGETQYF. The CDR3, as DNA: TGCGCCAGCAGCTTGTACCTTGGGGAGACCCAGTACTTC.